Listed here are 20 T cell receptor beta chains from one sample, sequenced in a study of blood T cells in healthy people across ages. PCR was performed a second time for roughly 7 to 12 cycles using a sample-barcoded 5' primer and a J-beta primer mix. Each CDR3 protein is one row after TCRdb ran MiXCR on the 5' RACE reads. The profile shows about 2 million distinct CDR3 sequences, roughly 52% of them singletons. The specimen sequenced was blood. Receptors originate from a woman aged 40 to 49 in good health.

This clonotype turned up a few times. This chain uses TRBV5-1 with TRBJ2-1; D may be TRBD1 (6 bases). Germline loops: CDR1 SGHRS, CDR2 YFSETQ. This CDR3 has 14 residues. V gave up 3 bases and J gave up 7 bases, with 14 bases separating them. The CDR3 DNA reads TGCGCCAGCAGCTATTCCTCAGGGGTGAATGAGCAGTTCTTC. Translation: CASSYSSGVNEQFF. The whole variable domain, filled in from reference TRBV5-1 and TRBJ2-1, reads KAGVTQTPRYLIKTRGQQVTLSCSPISGHRSVSWYQQTPGQGLQFLFEYFSETQRNKGNFPGRFSGRQFSNSRSEMNVSTLELGDSALYLCASSYSSGVNEQFFGPGTRLTVL.

This clonotype has a handful of counts. The V gene is TRBV5-1, the J gene TRBJ2-1; D might be TRBD2 (5 bases). Trimming took 3 bases from V and 0 from J, leaving 13 bases between them. The germline V gene has CDR1 SGHRS and CDR2 YFSETQ. This CDR3 contains 16 residues. The CDR3 protein is CASSWKTGSSYNEQFF. DNA of the CDR3: TGCGCCAGCAGCTGGAAAACTGGGAGCTCCTACAATGAGCAGTTCTTC.

This clonotype showed up just a few times. This sequence joins TRBV20-1 and TRBJ2-4, with a weak D call TRBD1 (5 bases). The DNA matches TRBJ2-5 better at its end, which makes the J call doubtful. Germline V lookup: CDR1 DFQATT, CDR2 SNEGSKA (reference sequence). The CDR3 covers 15 residues. CDR3 coding DNA: TGCAGTGCTAGAGATTTCTTCCAGGGAAGAGAGACCCAGTACTTC. Its protein product is CSARDFFQGRETQYF.

V and J are TRBV28 and TRBJ2-7; D is uncertain. CDR1 and CDR2 (germline): MDHEN, SYDVKM. Between the trimmed V and J ends, which lost 4 bases and 0 bases, there was a span of 13 bases. The CDR3 spans 15 residues. Here the CDR3 reads CASSSTAPSSYEQYF. CDR3 in DNA: TGTGCCAGCAGTTCGACCGCTCCGAGCTCCTACGAGCAGTACTTC.

The V gene is TRBV27, the J gene TRBJ2-1; D is uncertain. V was pared by 3 bases and J by 0 bases, with 9 bases between. This CDR3 spans 15 amino acids. In germline, CDR1 is MNHEY, CDR2 SMNVEV (reference sequence). CDR3 nucleotide sequence: TGTGCCAGCAGTTTCCTTGGGGTCTCCTACAATGAGCAGTTCTTC. Its protein product is CASSFLGVSYNEQFF.

This clonotype appeared a few times. The rearrangement links TRBV7-2 to TRBJ1-4, with D unresolved. CDR3 size: 13 residues. Germline V gene sequence: CDR1 SGHTA, CDR2 FQGNSA. With 1 base removed from V and 8 bases from J, the gap between germline ends came to 8 bases. Here the CDR3 reads CASSLGPLEKLFF. CDR3 DNA: TGTGCCAGCAGCTTAGGGCCTTTAGAAAAACTGTTTTTT.

This clonotype turned up a few times. The gene calls are TRBV25-1 and TRBJ2-1, with TRBD2 matching over 7 bases. The ends lost 8 bases at V and 0 bases at J; junction bases unmatched: 4. Per the germline V gene, CDR1 is MGHDK and CDR2 is SYGVNS. CDR3 length equals 14 residues. The CDR3 loop reads CASAERGSYNEQFF. Here the CDR3 DNA reads TGTGCCAGCGCCGAGCGGGGCTCCTACAATGAGCAGTTCTTC.

The table lists this clonotype with many counts. Germline and junction disagree at one end, which may indicate a read error. The chain couples TRBV5-1 to TRBJ2-1; TRBD2 matches at 11 bases. The CDR3 consists of 15 residues. CDR1 is SGHRS, CDR2 YFSETQ, per germline. The CDR3 here is CASSLLAGDYNEQFF. The CDR3 region has the DNA TGTGCCAGCAGCCTACTAGCGGGGGACTACAATGAGCAGTTCTTC.

The chain is built from TRBV27 and TRBJ2-4, with no clear D. The last part of the DNA fits TRBJ2-7 better; the J call may be wrong. The CDR3 covers 13 residues. The V gene's germline CDR1 is MNHEY and CDR2 SMNVEV (reference sequence). The CDR3 DNA follows: TGTGCCAGCAGTAAGGCCCATCTCTACGAGCAGTACTTC. The encoded protein is CASSKAHLYEQYF.

Concerning this clonotype: One end of the junction fails to match germline, which may point to a read error. The gene calls are TRBV6-2 or TRBV6-3 and TRBJ1-1; D is uncertain. The germline V gene encodes CDR1 MNHEY and CDR2 SVGEGT. The length of the CDR3 is 15 residues. The CDR3 sequence: CASSYSTGRNAEAFF. CDR3 nucleotide sequence: TGTGCCAGCAGTTACAGTACGGGGAGGAACGCTGAAGCTTTCTTT.

V and J are TRBV4-1 and TRBJ1-2, with TRBD1 matching 7 bases. In germline, CDR1 is MGHRA, CDR2 YSYEKL. The trim removed 2 bases at V and 2 bases at J, leaving 8 bases unmatched. The CDR3 length is 16 residues. The CDR3 nucleotides are TGCGCCAGCAGCCAAAACGACGCGGGACAGAACTATGGCTACACCTTC. This sequence encodes CASSQNDAGQNYGYTF.

On this clonotype: A much larger clone lies a single base off, so this may be a read error. The genes are TRBV28 and TRBJ2-7, with TRBD2 identical over 9 bases. V gave up 9 bases and J gave up 7 bases; unmatched junction bases: 7. Per the germline V gene, CDR1 is MDHEN and CDR2 is SYDVKM. The CDR3 is 12 residues long. The CDR3 sequence: CARRGGLLEQYF. The CDR3 region has the DNA TGTGCCAGGCGGGGGGGGCTGCTTGAGCAGTACTTC.

This clonotype was recorded at least ten times. The CDR3 loop is CASSQERTGGQETQYF. CDR3 nucleotide sequence: TGCGCCAGCAGCCAAGAACGGACAGGGGGCCAAGAGACCCAGTACTTC. The rearrangement links TRBV4-3 to TRBJ2-5, with 10 bases matching TRBD1. This CDR3 is 16 amino acids long. Germline-derived CDR1 and CDR2 are LGHNA and YSLEER. After removal of 0 bases from V and 1 base from J, the junction contained 2 bases not matched to a gene.

The chain recombines TRBV25-1 with TRBJ2-3; D possibly matches TRBD1 or TRBD2 (5 bases each). The germline V gene encodes CDR1 MGHDK and CDR2 SYGVNS. The CDR3 is made up of 14 amino acids. V was cut by 4 bases and J by 10 bases, with 18 bases left in between. CDR3 DNA sequence: TGTGCCAGCAGTGGGGGTGCTAGAGGGGATGCGCAGTATTTT. Translated: CASSGGARGDAQYF.

Only a few counts were recorded for this clonotype. This chain connects TRBV4-3 to TRBJ2-1; 10 bases fit TRBD2. Germline CDR1 is LGHNA and CDR2 is YSLEER. V lost 0 bases, J lost 8 bases, and 7 bases stayed unmatched. There are 16 residues in the CDR3. The DNA of the CDR3 is TGCGCCAGCAGCCAAGATCAAGGACTAGCGGACTATGAGCAGTTCTTC. It is translated as CASSQDQGLADYEQFF.

The chain has TRBV28 and TRBJ2-5; 7 bases match TRBD2. The DNA end lines up better with TRBJ2-1; the J call may be wrong. CDR1 MDHEN and CDR2 SYDVKM come from the germline V gene. The length of the CDR3 is 15 residues. In nucleotides, the CDR3 is TGTGCCAGCAGTTTATTTGGGGAGGGCCAAGAGACCCAGTTCTTC. Translation: CASSLFGEGQETQFF.

This clonotype was observed a handful of times. The chain has TRBV7-8 and TRBJ2-3; TRBD1 agrees at 7 bases. The germline gives CDR1 SGHVS, CDR2 FQNEAQ. V lost 3 bases and J lost 0; bases outside the gene matches: 9. There are 17 residues in the CDR3. The CDR3 protein is CASSFSADRASTDTQYF. In DNA form, the CDR3 reads TGTGCCAGCAGCTTCTCCGCTGACAGGGCTAGCACAGATACGCAGTATTTT.

The chain recombines TRBV29-1 with TRBJ2-7, with D perhaps TRBD1 or TRBD2 (5 bases each). Trimming pared 7 bases from V and 0 bases from J, leaving 13 bases between. Germline V gene lookup returns CDR1 SQVTM and CDR2 ANQGSEA. The CDR3 is 13 residues long. The CDR3 loop is CSAVWDGSYEQYF. Here the CDR3 DNA reads TGCAGCGCTGTTTGGGACGGCTCCTACGAGCAGTACTTC.

This clonotype was seen a single time. V gene TRBV5-5 combines with J gene TRBJ2-1; D call uncertain. This CDR3 has 11 residues. Germline V gene lookup returns CDR1 SGHKS and CDR2 YYEKEE (reference sequence). V was cut by 1 base and J by 12 bases, with 8 bases left in between. The CDR3 nucleotides read TGTGCCAGCAGCTTGCCGCTGGGGCAGTTCTTC. Its protein product is CASSLPLGQFF.

The chain recombines TRBV4-3 with TRBJ2-1; D unclear. CDR1 is LGHNA, CDR2 YSLEER, per germline. V was cut by 0 bases and J by 7 bases, with 13 bases left in between. There are 15 residues in the CDR3. The CDR3 region is CASSQDRNSRNEQFF. The CDR3 DNA follows: TGCGCCAGCAGCCAAGATCGTAACTCGCGGAATGAGCAGTTCTTC.